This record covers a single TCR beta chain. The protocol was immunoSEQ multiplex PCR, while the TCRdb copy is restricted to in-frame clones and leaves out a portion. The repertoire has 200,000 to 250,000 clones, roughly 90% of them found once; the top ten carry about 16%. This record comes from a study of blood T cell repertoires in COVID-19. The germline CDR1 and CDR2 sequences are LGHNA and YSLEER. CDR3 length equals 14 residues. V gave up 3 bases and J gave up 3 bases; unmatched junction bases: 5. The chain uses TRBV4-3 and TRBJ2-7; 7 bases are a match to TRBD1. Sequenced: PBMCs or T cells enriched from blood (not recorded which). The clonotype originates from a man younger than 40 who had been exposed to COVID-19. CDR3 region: CASSQGAGGYEQYF. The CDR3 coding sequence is TGCGCCAGCAGCCAGGGGGCAGGGGGCTACGAGCAGTACTTC.